This T cell receptor (beta chain) emerged from a study of cytomegalovirus exposure and HLA in healthy donors. Study conclusions and caveats: Earlier analysis looked at TCR beta V segments, and most were productive about 87% or about 30% of the time.

Trimming cost V 7 bases and J 5 bases, with 11 bases left between them. This CDR3 has 12 amino acids. Per the germline V gene, CDR1 is WSHSY and CDR2 is SAAADI. In the case of this clone: No antigen is known for it.

Primers for the PCR totalled 60 Vbeta and 13 Jbeta. Repertoires were generated with immunoSEQ multiplex PCR, while TCRdb's copy carries only in-frame clones and drops some. The table records about 150,000 clones, roughly 80% of them present only once. This receptor was taken from a male donor in good health and CMV-seronegative. This chain links TRBV10-2 with TRBJ2-5; D perhaps matches TRBD2 (5 bases). What was sequenced was PBMCs. The CDR3 protein is CASTGVEETQYF. For the CDR3, the DNA is TGCGCCAGCACCGGGGTGGAGGAGACCCAGTACTTC.